This passage covers 11 T cell receptor beta chains from one sample sequenced in a study of blood T cell repertoires in COVID-19. Using immunoSEQ multiplex PCR, the repertoire was profiled, and TCRdb retains in-frame clones only, with some absent. Counted here are tens of thousands of clones, 80% to 90% occurring once; the ten biggest clones make up roughly 5.6%. Sequencing used peripheral blood. Receptors were obtained from a human donor in a cohort sampled during active COVID-19.

V usage is TRBV30 and J usage is TRBJ2-6; a weak D match, TRBD1 (6 bases). Germline V gene lookup returns CDR1 GTSNPN and CDR2 SVGIG (reference sequence). V was shortened by 3 bases and J by 1 base, with 13 bases between the two germline ends. The CDR3 spans 16 residues. The CDR3, as DNA: TGTGCCTGGAGCCTGTGGACAGCTTCTGGGGCCAACGTCCTGACTTTC. Protein: CAWSLWTASGANVLTF.

The chain couples TRBV10-3 to TRBJ2-3; 12 bases fit TRBD1. The junction had 7 bases not matched to a gene; V was cut back by 6 bases and J by 6 bases. The germline CDR1 and CDR2 sequences are ENHRY and SYGVKD. The CDR3 consists of 15 residues. The CDR3 reads CAIRGQGASLDTQYF. CDR3 sequence (DNA): TGTGCCATCAGGGGACAGGGGGCCTCGCTGGATACGCAGTATTTT.

The chain combines TRBV7-9 with TRBJ2-6, with 10 bases aligning to TRBD2. CDR1 and CDR2 (germline): SEHNR, FQNEAQ (reference sequence). Trimming cost V 5 bases and J 0 bases; bases outside gene matches: 7. This CDR3 is 18 amino acids long. The CDR3 sequence: CASSIGLAENSGANVLTF. CDR3 nucleotide sequence: TGTGCCAGCAGCATAGGACTAGCGGAAAACTCTGGGGCCAACGTCCTGACTTTC.

This chain connects TRBV5-1 to TRBJ1-1, with TRBD1 identical over 7 bases. Trimming at V came to 4 bases and at J to 0 bases, leaving 3 bases not matched to a gene. This CDR3 has 14 residues. In germline, CDR1 is SGHRS, CDR2 YFSETQ. CDR3 region: CASSGGQLNTEAFF. CDR3 sequence (DNA): TGCGCCAGCAGCGGGGGACAGCTGAACACTGAAGCTTTCTTT.

V and J are TRBV11-2 and TRBJ1-1, with TRBD1 identical over 7 bases. Trimming at V came to 4 bases and at J to 8 bases, leaving 10 bases not matched to a gene. Germline lookup yields CDR1 SGHAT and CDR2 FQNNGV. The CDR3 consists of 14 residues. For the CDR3, the DNA is TGTGCCAGCAGCTGGGACAGACTTCCTACCGAAGCTTTCTTT. Translated, it gives CASSWDRLPTEAFF.

J is TRBJ2-7 and V is TRBV3-1 (or the pseudogene TRBV3-2); TRBD2 matches 7 bases. The CDR3 extends over 14 amino acids. CDR1 LGHDT and CDR2 YNNKEL come from the germline V gene (reference sequence). V lost 4 bases, J lost 4 bases, and 7 bases stayed unmatched. CDR3 sequence reads: CASSLGLAEYEQYF. CDR3 DNA: TGTGCCAGCAGCCTGGGGCTAGCGGAGTACGAGCAGTACTTC.

V is TRBV6-4 and J is TRBJ1-2; perhaps TRBD1 as D (5 bases). The germline V and J ends were trimmed by 0 bases and 5 bases, with 13 bases remaining between them. Germline-derived CDR1 and CDR2 are MRHNA and SNTAGT. This CDR3 has 15 residues. CDR3 in amino acids: CASSDSSEGDYGYTF. CDR3 coding DNA: TGTGCCAGCAGTGACTCATCCGAAGGGGATTATGGCTACACCTTC.

The J gene is TRBJ2-7, the V gene TRBV6-4; 7 bases match TRBD1. The CDR3 is 14 residues long. CDR1 and CDR2 from the germline V gene are MRHNA and SNTAGT. V was pared by 5 bases and J by 0 bases, with 4 bases of the junction left unmatched. As DNA, the CDR3 is TGTGCCAGCAGTCGGGACAGCATCTCCTACGAGCAGTACTTC. Amino acids: CASSRDSISYEQYF.

J is TRBJ2-5 and V is TRBV9; tentative D call: TRBD2 (6 bases). The CDR3 is 16 residues long. Per germline, CDR1 SGDLS and CDR2 YYNGEE. V lost 0 bases and J 3 bases, leaving 15 bases between the germline ends. CDR3 bases: TGTGCCAGCAGCGTAGGGGGACTCGATTTCGAAGAGACCCAGTACTTC. Translating it yields CASSVGGLDFEETQYF.

This clone was seen just once. This chain joins TRBV4-1 and TRBJ2-2; 7 bases agree with TRBD2. V shed 0 bases, J shed 5 bases, and the junction held 18 bases outside the gene matches. The CDR3 is 20 residues long. Germline CDR1 reads MGHRA; CDR2 reads YSYEKL. This chain's CDR3 is CASSQDPSVISPGGTGELFF. CDR3 DNA: TGCGCCAGCAGCCAAGATCCCTCGGTAATCTCGCCGGGGGGAACCGGGGAGCTGTTTTTT.

The V call is TRBV2, the J call TRBJ2-6; D might be TRBD2 (7 bases). V was shortened by 7 bases and J by 1 base, with 11 bases between the two germline ends. Germline V gives CDR1 SNHLY, CDR2 FYNNEI. This CDR3 is built from 15 residues. The CDR3 spells CASTKGGSGANVLTF. The CDR3 nucleotides read TGTGCCAGCACCAAGGGGGGGTCTGGGGCCAACGTCCTGACTTTC.